The TCR beta chain described here comes from a study of technical replicates of blood from several donors. Only in-frame clones appear in the TCRdb table, and some are missing; sequencing was by immunoSEQ multiplex PCR. This sample carries around 97,000 clones, roughly 94% of them seen once, and the ten largest clones take about 0.3%. A word on this clone: A junction boundary mismatches the germline segment, possibly from a read error.

The sequence came from a human donor in good health. Sequencing used T cells isolated from PBMCs.

CDR3 sequence reads: CASSLGDSYNEQFF. CDR3 DNA: TGCGCCAGCAGTTTGGGAGACTCCTACAATGAGCAGTTCTTC. This sequence joins TRBV5-1 and TRBJ2-1, with D tentatively TRBD2 (5 bases). Germline V gives CDR1 SGHRS, CDR2 YFSETQ. This CDR3 has 14 amino acids.